One and the same sample provided the 25 T cell receptor beta chains below, sequenced in a study of blood T cell repertoires in COVID-19. Sequencing was performed with immunoSEQ multiplex PCR; in TCRdb, only in-frame clones are kept and a portion is missing. Here the sample spans 450,000 or so clones, over 85% being singletons. The material sequenced was peripheral blood. These receptors all stem from a man aged 18 to 29 with COVID-19, enrolled during active disease.

The chain is built from TRBV24-1 and TRBJ1-1; D may be TRBD1 (6 bases). The CDR3 extends over 13 amino acids. Per the germline V gene, CDR1 is KGHDR and CDR2 is SFDVKD. V dropped 7 bases and J dropped 2 bases, with 10 bases sitting between them. The CDR3 spells CATRQGPNTEAFF. In nucleotides, the CDR3 is TGTGCCACCAGACAGGGACCTAACACTGAAGCTTTCTTT.

CDR3 protein: CASSKDTHSNQPQHF. The CDR3 DNA reads as TGTGCCAGCAGCAAGGACACTCATAGCAATCAGCCCCAGCATTTT. The chain recombines TRBV7-8 with TRBJ1-5; D may be TRBD1 (5 bases). This CDR3 has 15 residues. V shed 5 bases and J shed 0 bases, with 11 bases lying between them. Germline CDR1 is SGHVS and CDR2 is FQNEAQ.

This chain uses TRBV24-1 with TRBJ2-1, with 11 bases aligning to TRBD2. V was pared by 3 bases and J by 3 bases, with 3 bases of the junction left unmatched. The germline V gene has CDR1 KGHDR and CDR2 SFDVKD. The CDR3 loop spans 16 amino acids. CDR3 loop: CATSDMGTSGYNEQFF. As DNA, the CDR3 is TGTGCCACCAGTGATATGGGGACTAGCGGCTACAATGAGCAGTTCTTC.

This sequence joins TRBV24-1 and TRBJ2-2; the D gene is possibly TRBD1 (6 bases). The CDR3 has 14 amino acids. The germline V gene encodes CDR1 KGHDR and CDR2 SFDVKD. With 4 bases removed from V and 5 bases from J, the gap between germline ends came to 10 bases. The CDR3 loop is CATSESQGTGELFF. The CDR3 DNA follows: TGTGCCACCAGTGAGTCACAGGGTACCGGGGAGCTGTTTTTT.

The chain has TRBV6-2 or TRBV6-3 and TRBJ1-4; unclear D gene. The V and J ends lost 2 bases and 4 bases respectively, with 14 bases between them. This CDR3 is built from 16 residues. In germline, CDR1 is MNHEY, CDR2 SVGEGT. The CDR3 reads CASSYTVHLLNEKLFF. In nucleotides, the CDR3 is TGTGCCAGCAGTTACACAGTCCACCTACTTAATGAAAAACTGTTTTTT.

The chain uses TRBV6-5 and TRBJ2-7; maybe TRBD1 (7 bases). CDR3 length: 14 residues. CDR1 and CDR2 (germline): MNHEY, SVGAGI. With 5 bases removed from V and 5 bases from J, the gap between germline ends came to 16 bases. The CDR3 coding sequence is TGTGCCAGCAGTCGTGACAGGGAGCGGGACGAGCAGTACTTC. The encoded protein is CASSRDRERDEQYF.

The gene calls are TRBV5-4 and TRBJ2-2; D unclear. The V gene lost 5 bases and the J gene lost 8 bases, with 13 bases spanning the gap. This CDR3 has 13 residues. Germline-derived CDR1 and CDR2 are SGHNT and YYREEE (reference sequence). CDR3 region: CASSQKVEGELFF. The CDR3, as DNA: TGTGCCAGCAGTCAAAAGGTGGAGGGGGAGCTGTTTTTT.

This clone was counted once. The rearrangement joins TRBV27 to TRBJ2-7, with 8 bases that match TRBD2. The J segment lost 6 bases and the V segment lost 3 bases, leaving 10 bases of the junction unmatched. The germline gives CDR1 MNHEY, CDR2 SMNVEV (reference sequence). CDR3 length: 15 amino acids. The CDR3 loop is CASSFRPAGVSEQYF. The CDR3 DNA sequence: TGTGCCAGCAGTTTTAGGCCAGCGGGAGTCTCCGAGCAGTACTTC.

The chain is built from TRBV18 and TRBJ2-1; D is perhaps TRBD1 (5 bases). The germline CDR1 and CDR2 sequences are KGHSH and LQKENI. The CDR3 runs to 15 residues. V lost 5 bases, J lost 0 bases, and 11 bases lay in between. The CDR3 region is CASSSDRDSYNEQFF. In nucleotides, the CDR3 is TGTGCCAGCTCATCCGACAGAGACTCCTACAATGAGCAGTTCTTC.

V and J are TRBV7-8 and TRBJ1-6, with TRBD1 identical over 7 bases. Germline CDR1 SGHVS, CDR2 FQNEAQ. V was pared by 4 bases and J by 8 bases, with 11 bases of the junction left unmatched. The CDR3 loop spans 16 amino acids. CDR3 sequence (DNA): TGTGCCAGCAGCTGGCCACCGGGACAGCCCGATTCACCCCTCCACTTT. Amino acid sequence: CASSWPPGQPDSPLHF.

The gene calls are TRBV19 and TRBJ2-1, with 8 nucleotides matching TRBD1. The CDR3 has 14 amino acids. Germline trimming cut 6 bases from V and 5 bases from J; bases unmatched to any gene: 6. The V gene's germline CDR1 is LNHDA and CDR2 SQIVND (reference sequence). This CDR3 reads CASRETGEHNEQFF. The CDR3 nucleotides are TGTGCCAGTAGGGAGACAGGGGAACACAATGAGCAGTTCTTC.

The chain combines TRBV11-2 with TRBJ2-2; D gene uncertain. The CDR3 sequence is 15 residues long. Trimming removed 3 bases at V and 3 bases at J, with 11 bases between. Looked up from germline, CDR1 is SGHAT and CDR2 is FQNNGV. This CDR3 reads CASSFGSFYTGELFF. The CDR3 nucleotides are TGTGCCAGCAGCTTTGGCTCCTTCTACACCGGGGAGCTGTTTTTT. The full variable domain, its missing parts supplied by reference TRBV11-2 and TRBJ2-2, is EAGVAQSPRYKIIEKRQSVAFWCNPISGHATLYWYQQILGQGPKLLIQFQNNGVVDDSQLPKDRFSAERLKGVDSTLKIQPAKLEDSAVYLCASSFGSFYTGELFFGEGSRLTVL.

The J gene is TRBJ1-3, the V gene TRBV13; D is unresolved. From germline, CDR1 is PRHDT and CDR2 FYEKMQ (reference sequence). The CDR3 contains 15 residues. The V end lost 1 base, the J end lost 3 bases, and 10 bases lay between the germline ends. CDR3 sequence (DNA): TGTGCCAGCAGCTTAGACCGAAACTTTGGAAACACCATATATTTT. Protein sequence: CASSLDRNFGNTIYF.

This clone was seen once. The rearrangement uses TRBV4-2 and TRBJ2-5, with no clear D. The CDR3 is 16 amino acids. In germline, CDR1 is LGHNA, CDR2 YNFKEQ. V was trimmed by 5 bases and J by 1 base, leaving 17 bases between them. The CDR3 region has the DNA TGTGCCAGCAGCAAAATCGACACGTCCTTCCAAGAGACCCAGTACTTC. This sequence encodes CASSKIDTSFQETQYF.

V and J are TRBV30 and TRBJ1-1; TRBD1 aligns across 10 bases. CDR1 and CDR2 from the germline V gene are GTSNPN and SVGIG (reference sequence). The CDR3 consists of 15 residues. Trimming cost V 4 bases and J 1 base; bases outside gene matches: 6. Here the CDR3 reads CAWNRQGAANTEAFF. The DNA for the CDR3 is TGTGCCTGGAACCGACAGGGGGCGGCGAACACTGAAGCTTTCTTT.

The J gene is TRBJ2-7, the V gene TRBV29-1; perhaps TRBD2 as D (5 bases). Trimming pared 2 bases from V and 9 bases from J, leaving 17 bases between. The CDR3 has 13 residues. Germline V gene lookup returns CDR1 SQVTM and CDR2 ANQGSEA. DNA for the CDR3: TGCAGCGTTGAAAGTCTCATCCCCGAGGGGCAGTACTTC. This encodes CSVESLIPEGQYF.

This rearrangement joins TRBV12-3 or TRBV12-4 to TRBJ1-1; TRBD1 aligns across 7 bases. V trimming: 6 bases; J trimming: 8 bases; junction bases outside the gene matches: 6. The CDR3 is made up of 12 amino acids. The CDR3 DNA is TGTGCCAGCAGCCCAGGACAGGTAGAAGCTTTCTTT. Translated, it gives CASSPGQVEAFF.

The chain links TRBV5-1 to TRBJ2-5, with TRBD1 identical over 7 bases. This CDR3 comprises 13 residues. The ends lost 5 bases at V and 5 bases at J; junction bases unmatched: 6. CDR1 is SGHRS, CDR2 YFSETQ, per germline. The CDR3 is CASRTGSLETQYF. The CDR3 DNA is TGCGCCAGCAGGACAGGGAGCTTGGAGACCCAGTACTTC.

V gene TRBV5-1 combines with J gene TRBJ2-2, with 9 bases that match TRBD1. This CDR3 region has 16 residues. The germline V gene has CDR1 SGHRS and CDR2 YFSETQ. Trimming cost V 4 bases and J 3 bases; bases outside gene matches: 7. In nucleotides, the CDR3 is TGCGCCAGCAGCCCTGAACAGGGGGCGGACACCGGGGAGCTGTTTTTT. Translated, it gives CASSPEQGADTGELFF.

J is TRBJ1-2 and V is TRBV29-1; D remains ambiguous. The CDR3 is 14 amino acids. Looked up from germline, CDR1 is SQVTM and CDR2 is ANQGSEA. V was shortened by 4 bases and J by 0 bases, with 12 bases between the two germline ends. The CDR3 loop is CSVGGGLANYGYTF. The CDR3 nucleotides read TGCAGCGTTGGAGGAGGCCTGGCTAACTATGGCTACACCTTC.

In this sample, this clone turned up once. The chain is built from TRBV7-9 and TRBJ2-3; D possibly corresponds to TRBD1 (6 bases). Trimming removed 5 bases at V and 6 bases at J, with 18 bases between. CDR1 is SEHNR and CDR2 is FQNEAQ in the germline V gene (reference sequence). The CDR3 length is 15 residues. The CDR3 protein is CASSVGQFPGDTQYF. CDR3 nucleotides: TGTGCCAGCAGCGTAGGACAGTTCCCCGGGGATACGCAGTATTTT.

This clone was counted between two and nine times. The chain employs TRBV27 and TRBJ2-2, with D maybe TRBD2 (5 bases). The CDR3 consists of 14 residues. Trimming pared 4 bases from V and 3 bases from J, leaving 9 bases between. Germline CDR1 MNHEY, CDR2 SMNVEV (reference sequence). DNA for the CDR3: TGTGCCAGCAGTTCGGCTAGCTACACCGGGGAGCTGTTTTTT. Its protein product is CASSSASYTGELFF.

The V gene is TRBV4-2, the J gene TRBJ2-5; 7 bases match TRBD1. Germline V CDR1 and CDR2: LGHNA, YNFKEQ. V dropped 4 bases and J dropped 1; count of bases not matched to a gene: 6. There are 15 residues in the CDR3. CDR3 residues: CASSPKRTGQETQYF. CDR3 DNA sequence: TGTGCCAGCAGCCCCAAACGGACAGGCCAAGAGACCCAGTACTTC.

The chain uses TRBV21-1 and TRBJ1-2; the D segment call TRBD1 is taken from the table without a DNA check. TRBV21-1 is listed as a pseudogene. The CDR3 consists of 15 residues. The CDR3 sequence: CASSKAGQGINGYTF. The CDR3 DNA reads TGTGCCAGCAGCAAAGCGGGACAGGGAATTAATGGCTACACCTTC.

The chain links TRBV2 to TRBJ2-2; D is possibly TRBD1 (5 bases). Germline CDR1 is SNHLY and CDR2 is FYNNEI. The CDR3 runs 12 residues. Trimming took 8 bases from V and 5 from J, leaving 9 bases between them. The CDR3: CASGAETGELFF. CDR3 sequence (DNA): TGTGCCAGCGGGGCGGAAACCGGGGAGCTGTTTTTT.